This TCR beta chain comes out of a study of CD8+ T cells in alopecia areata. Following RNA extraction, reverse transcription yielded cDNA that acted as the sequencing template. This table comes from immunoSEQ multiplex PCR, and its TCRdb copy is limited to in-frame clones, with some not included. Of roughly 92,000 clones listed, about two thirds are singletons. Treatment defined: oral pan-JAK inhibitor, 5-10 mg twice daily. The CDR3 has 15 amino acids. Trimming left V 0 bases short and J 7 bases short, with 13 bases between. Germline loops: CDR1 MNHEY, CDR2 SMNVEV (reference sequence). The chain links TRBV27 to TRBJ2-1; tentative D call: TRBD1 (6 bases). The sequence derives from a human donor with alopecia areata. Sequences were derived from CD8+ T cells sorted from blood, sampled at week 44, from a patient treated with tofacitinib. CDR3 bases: TGTGCCAGCAGTTTATCGAGAAGGGGACAAAATGAGCAGTTCTTC. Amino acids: CASSLSRRGQNEQFF.